These 28 T cell receptor beta chains originate from one sample sequenced in a study of CD8 T cells in ankylosing spondylitis. TCRdb recomputed calls from the 5' RACE reads with MiXCR, one row per CDR3 protein. Of around 130,000 distinct CDR3 sequences listed, 7% are singletons. The specimen sequenced was blood, either unsorted or a sorted T cell fraction (not recorded which). These receptors were obtained from a male donor with ankylosing spondylitis or in good health (not recorded which).

This clonotype was seen ten or more times. The chain uses TRBV10-1 and TRBJ2-5; D possibly uses TRBD1 or TRBD2 (5 bases each). Trimming took 6 bases from V and 10 from J, leaving 21 bases between them. The germline gives CDR1 WNHNN, CDR2 SYGVQD (reference sequence). The CDR3 runs 14 residues. CDR3 loop: CASRGRPSGRDQYF. The CDR3 coding sequence is TGCGCCAGCAGGGGACGGCCTTCGGGAAGGGACCAGTACTTC.

This clonotype was picked up many times. The chain has TRBV10-3 and TRBJ2-3; D might be TRBD1 or TRBD2, each matching 6 bases. V lost 8 bases, J lost 3 bases, and 12 bases lay in between. Germline V CDR1 and CDR2: ENHRY, SYGVKD. The CDR3 extends over 13 amino acids. For the CDR3, the DNA is TGTGCCATCGAGGGGGGCGGTACAGATACGCAGTATTTT. Translation gives CAIEGGGTDTQYF.

This clonotype appeared many times. This rearrangement joins TRBV5-5 to TRBJ1-3; no clear D gene. This CDR3 spans 18 amino acids. V gave up 6 bases and J gave up 0 bases, with 22 bases separating them. In germline, CDR1 is SGHKS, CDR2 YYEKEE (reference sequence). The CDR3 spells CASTSTDAANLSGNTIYF. The CDR3 nucleotides are TGTGCCAGCACCTCTACGGACGCGGCGAATCTCTCTGGAAACACCATATATTTT.

The table lists this clonotype with many counts. The rearrangement joins TRBV9 to TRBJ2-1; possibly TRBD2 for D (6 bases). This CDR3 has 15 amino acids. Trimming shortened V by 4 bases and J by 10 bases, and 21 bases separated the two germline ends. Germline CDR1 and CDR2: SGDLS and YYNGEE. The CDR3: CASSPRPTGREEQFF. The CDR3 region has the DNA TGTGCCAGCAGCCCTAGGCCAACAGGCCGGGAGGAGCAGTTCTTC.

As to this clonotype: A clone one base away is much larger, so this may be a read error. V usage is TRBV20-1 and J usage is TRBJ2-5, with TRBD2 identical over 10 bases. The CDR3 runs to 17 residues. The germline gives CDR1 DFQATT, CDR2 SNEGSKA (reference sequence). DNA for the CDR3: TGCTGTGCTAGAAGACTAGCGGGCACGTCTAACCAAGAGAACCAGTACTTC. It translates to CCARRLAGTSNQENQYF.

This clonotype has more than one count but fewer than ten. This chain links TRBV7-6 with TRBJ1-4; 7 bases match TRBD1. The CDR3 consists of 15 residues. V was pared by 5 bases and J by 4 bases, with 7 bases of the junction left unmatched. Germline lookup yields CDR1 SGHVS and CDR2 FNYEAQ. In DNA form, the CDR3 reads TGTGCCAGCAGCCCGAGGACAGGCAATAATGAAAAACTGTTTTTT. It yields the protein CASSPRTGNNEKLFF.

This clonotype was observed at least ten times. The chain joins TRBV5-1 to TRBJ2-1, with TRBD2 identical over 9 bases. Germline loops: CDR1 SGHRS, CDR2 YFSETQ. J was trimmed by 2 bases and V by 2 bases; bases with no gene match: 2. This CDR3 has 15 amino acids. The DNA for the CDR3 is TGCGCCAGCAGCTTTCTAGCGGGGACCTACAATGAGCAGTTCTTC. This sequence encodes CASSFLAGTYNEQFF.

This clonotype was seen ten or more times. The rearrangement uses TRBV5-1 and TRBJ2-7; TRBD2 matches 10 bases. Per the germline V gene, CDR1 is SGHRS and CDR2 is YFSETQ. The V and J ends lost 4 bases and 0 bases, in that order; junction bases with no gene match: 7. The CDR3 is 16 amino acids. The CDR3 loop reads CASSPYSGGNSYEQYF. DNA of the CDR3: TGCGCCAGCAGCCCATATAGCGGGGGGAACTCCTACGAGCAGTACTTC.

In this sample, this clonotype turned up many times. The V call is TRBV29-1, the J call TRBJ2-1, with D perhaps matching TRBD1 (7 bases). Trimming pared 5 bases from V and 5 bases from J, leaving 16 bases between. Germline V CDR1 and CDR2: SQVTM, ANQGSEA. CDR3 length: 14 residues. The CDR3 region has the DNA TGCAGCGTTAGGACGACAGGGAGGAACAATGAGCAGTTCTTC. Translated, it gives CSVRTTGRNNEQFF.

This clonotype was recorded many times. J is TRBJ2-7 and V is TRBV20-1, with D possibly matching TRBD1 (6 bases). This CDR3 is 14 amino acids long. Trimming took 1 base from V and 0 from J, leaving 10 bases between them. Germline assignment: CDR1 DFQATT and CDR2 SNEGSKA (reference sequence). CDR3 sequence (DNA): TGCAGTGCTAGAGCCGGGACATTCTCCTACGAGCAGTACTTC. Encoded protein: CSARAGTFSYEQYF.

This clonotype has just a few counts. The rearrangement links TRBV27 to TRBJ1-1; the D is unclear. This CDR3 has 14 residues. Germline loops: CDR1 MNHEY, CDR2 SMNVEV (reference sequence). V lost 6 bases and J 1 base, leaving 12 bases between the germline ends. The CDR3 is CASRSQTRNTEAFF. The CDR3, as DNA: TGTGCCAGCAGATCCCAGACGAGGAACACTGAAGCTTTCTTT.

This clonotype was seen many times. The chain links TRBV5-6 to TRBJ2-1; the match to TRBD1 covers 9 bases. V shed 4 bases and J 8 bases; nucleotides not matched to a gene: 10. CDR1 SGHDT and CDR2 YYEEEE come from the germline V gene. This CDR3 has 15 amino acids. The chain's CDR3 is CASSQNRGRIDEQFF. For the CDR3, the DNA is TGTGCCAGCAGCCAGAACAGGGGGCGAATCGATGAGCAGTTCTTC.

This clonotype was counted ten times or more. This rearrangement joins TRBV19 to TRBJ1-1, with D tentatively TRBD1 (6 bases). The germline V gene encodes CDR1 LNHDA and CDR2 SQIVND (reference sequence). V was pared by 9 bases and J by 0 bases, with 17 bases between. This CDR3 is built from 15 residues. CDR3 DNA sequence: TGTGCCAGCCGGCTCCCGGGACACATGAACACTGAAGCTTTCTTT. Its protein is CASRLPGHMNTEAFF.

This clonotype was observed at least ten times. The J gene is TRBJ2-3, the V gene TRBV20-1; TRBD2 matches 8 bases. Germline CDR1 DFQATT, CDR2 SNEGSKA (reference sequence). The trim removed 2 bases at V and 5 bases at J, leaving 12 bases unmatched. CDR3 length: 16 residues. The CDR3 bases are TGCAGTGCTAGATCGCAGGTCGGGGGGGGAAGAGATACGCAGTATTTT. It yields the protein CSARSQVGGGRDTQYF.

This clonotype was counted ten times or more. The chain joins TRBV6-1 to TRBJ1-3; D uncertain. This CDR3 spans 13 amino acids. Trimming removed 6 bases at V and 2 bases at J, with 8 bases between. Germline CDR1 is MNHNS and CDR2 is SASEGT. The CDR3 sequence is CASSPKAGNTIYF. CDR3 nucleotide sequence: TGTGCCAGCAGCCCGAAAGCTGGAAACACCATATATTTT.

This clonotype came up many times. The chain has TRBV5-1 and TRBJ2-7; tentative D call: TRBD1 (6 bases). The ends were cut back, 4 bases at V and 2 bases at J, with 13 bases in the middle. Germline CDR1 SGHRS, CDR2 YFSETQ. The CDR3 spans 14 residues. CDR3 protein: CASSPDQGTYEQYF. CDR3 DNA sequence: TGCGCCAGCAGCCCCGACCAGGGGACCTACGAGCAGTACTTC.

This clonotype was counted many times. The J gene is TRBJ2-2, the V gene TRBV15; 10 positions match TRBD2. V gave up 1 base and J gave up 1 base; unmatched junction bases: 3. This CDR3 has 17 residues. Looked up from germline, CDR1 is LNHNV and CDR2 is YYDKDF (reference sequence). In DNA form, the CDR3 reads TGTGCCACCAGCAGAGGAGGACTAGCGGAGAACACCGGGGAGCTGTTTTTT. The encoded protein is CATSRGGLAENTGELFF.

In its sample, this clonotype was seen many times. The chain joins TRBV7-8 to TRBJ1-1; tentatively, D is TRBD1 (5 bases). Trimming shortened V by 5 bases and J by 1 base, and 11 bases separated the two germline ends. The germline CDR1 and CDR2 sequences are SGHVS and FQNEAQ. This CDR3 spans 14 amino acids. Here the CDR3 DNA reads TGTGCCAGCAGCACTCAGGGTTCGAACACTGAAGCTTTCTTT. It is translated as CASSTQGSNTEAFF.

In this sample, this clonotype turned up many times. This chain links TRBV18 with TRBJ1-1, with TRBD1 matching 7 bases. Germline loops: CDR1 KGHSH, CDR2 LQKENI. The CDR3 is 15 residues long. The V gene end was trimmed by 6 bases and the J gene end by 1 base; junction bases not matched to a gene: 8. The chain's CDR3 is CASSEPGQSNTEAFF. In nucleotides, the CDR3 is TGTGCCAGCTCGGAACCGGGACAGTCGAACACTGAAGCTTTCTTT.

The chain uses TRBV20-1 and TRBJ2-1; D ambiguous. Germline CDR1 is DFQATT and CDR2 is SNEGSKA (reference sequence). V dropped 0 bases and J dropped 9 bases, with 21 bases sitting between them. CDR3 size: 16 residues. CDR3 nucleotides: TGCAGTGCTAGAGATTTTAAGAGACCCGGAGCCGGTGAGCAGTTCTTC. Protein sequence: CSARDFKRPGAGEQFF.

This clonotype was recorded many times. This rearrangement joins TRBV5-1 to TRBJ2-3; 8 nucleotides align to TRBD2. V lost 1 base, J lost 3 bases, and 4 bases stayed unmatched. The CDR3 extends over 15 amino acids. CDR1 SGHRS and CDR2 YFSETQ come from the germline V gene. CDR3 bases: TGCGCCAGCAGCTTGCCGGGGGGGCCGACAGATACGCAGTATTTT. Translating it yields CASSLPGGPTDTQYF.

This clonotype was found many times. The V gene is TRBV5-1, the J gene TRBJ2-7; possible D gene TRBD1, 5 bases. Trimming cost V 2 bases and J 0 bases, with 12 bases left between them. The CDR3 has 15 amino acids. Germline CDR1 and CDR2: SGHRS and YFSETQ. In DNA form, the CDR3 reads TGCGCCAGCAGCTTCGACAGTCCTAGCTCCTACGAGCAGTACTTC. Translated: CASSFDSPSSYEQYF.

This clonotype was seen ten or more times. The chain employs TRBV6-1 and TRBJ1-1, with 7 bases that match TRBD1. This CDR3 spans 15 amino acids. Germline V gives CDR1 MNHNS, CDR2 SASEGT. With 3 bases clipped from V and 4 bases from J, the junction kept 8 bases outside the gene matches. The DNA of the CDR3 is TGTGCCAGCAGTGAGACAGGGAACTTACGCACTGAAGCTTTCTTT. It specifies CASSETGNLRTEAFF.

This clonotype has at least ten counts. The rearrangement uses TRBV20-1 and TRBJ2-7; TRBD1 matches 11 bases. The CDR3 has 15 residues. Germline-derived CDR1 and CDR2 are DFQATT and SNEGSKA (reference sequence). Trimming removed 2 bases from V and 3 bases from J; junction bases left unmatched: 6. CDR3 DNA sequence: TGCAGTGCTAGAAACGCGGGACAGGGGGGCTACGAGCAGTACTTC. It yields the protein CSARNAGQGGYEQYF.

Ten or more counts support this clonotype. V usage is TRBV29-1 and J usage is TRBJ2-7; D is perhaps TRBD1 (6 bases). Deletions cut 5 bases from V and 1 base from J, with 6 bases between. Germline V gene sequence: CDR1 SQVTM, CDR2 ANQGSEA. The CDR3 loop spans 11 amino acids. CDR3 loop: CSVTGSYEQYF. DNA for the CDR3: TGCAGCGTTACAGGGTCCTACGAGCAGTACTTC.

This clonotype came up many times. The chain carries TRBV12-3 or TRBV12-4 and TRBJ2-5, with D possibly TRBD2 on 5 matching bases. Trimming pared 8 bases from V and 0 bases from J, leaving 13 bases between. The CDR3 sequence is 14 residues long. CDR3 sequence: CASRPGNNQETQYF. The DNA for the CDR3 is TGTGCCAGCCGGCCGGGGAACAACCAAGAGACCCAGTACTTC.

This clonotype has a count of ten or more. The chain joins TRBV5-1 to TRBJ1-2, with D unresolved. Per the germline V gene, CDR1 is SGHRS and CDR2 is YFSETQ. This CDR3 is 14 amino acids long. V was clipped by 0 bases and J by 0 bases, with 6 bases between them. The CDR3 DNA sequence: TGCGCCAGCAGCTTGGCCCTAGCTAACTATGGCTACACCTTC. Its protein is CASSLALANYGYTF.

This clonotype has ten or more counts. This rearrangement joins TRBV5-1 to TRBJ1-1; D not resolved. The V and J ends lost 3 bases and 3 bases respectively, with 9 bases between them. Germline V gives CDR1 SGHRS, CDR2 YFSETQ. The CDR3 is made up of 13 amino acids. The CDR3 protein is CASSYRRDTEAFF. CDR3 nucleotide sequence: TGCGCCAGCAGCTACCGTAGAGACACTGAAGCTTTCTTT.